The present T cell receptor (beta chain) was sequenced within a study of identical twins. Points from the study as a whole: The abundant beta clonotypes from cord blood had fewer insertions, and memory repertoires had none of this. Modeled out-of-frame TCR alpha sharing in monozygotic twins fell below observed levels. The authors drew conclusions from cross-sectional statistical analysis rather than following the same donors.

Template switching added a universal primer site; cDNA carried unique molecular identifiers. TCRdb analysed the 5' RACE reads with MiXCR anew, one entry per CDR3 protein. Among more than 350,000 distinct CDR3 sequences listed, approximately 10% were seen once. Comments on this clonotype: Its antigen remains unknown.

The sample taken for sequencing was naive T cells sorted from blood. The sequence was obtained from a woman aged 45-60 years in good health.

CDR3 amino acids: CSVGQETNTGELFF. CDR3 sequence (DNA): TGCAGCGTTGGACAGGAGACGAACACCGGGGAGCTGTTTTTT. The V and J genes are TRBV29-1 and TRBJ2-2; tentatively, D is TRBD1 (6 bases). The CDR3 is made up of 14 amino acids. Germline CDR1 SQVTM, CDR2 ANQGSEA. V shed 4 bases and J shed 0 bases, with 9 bases lying between them.